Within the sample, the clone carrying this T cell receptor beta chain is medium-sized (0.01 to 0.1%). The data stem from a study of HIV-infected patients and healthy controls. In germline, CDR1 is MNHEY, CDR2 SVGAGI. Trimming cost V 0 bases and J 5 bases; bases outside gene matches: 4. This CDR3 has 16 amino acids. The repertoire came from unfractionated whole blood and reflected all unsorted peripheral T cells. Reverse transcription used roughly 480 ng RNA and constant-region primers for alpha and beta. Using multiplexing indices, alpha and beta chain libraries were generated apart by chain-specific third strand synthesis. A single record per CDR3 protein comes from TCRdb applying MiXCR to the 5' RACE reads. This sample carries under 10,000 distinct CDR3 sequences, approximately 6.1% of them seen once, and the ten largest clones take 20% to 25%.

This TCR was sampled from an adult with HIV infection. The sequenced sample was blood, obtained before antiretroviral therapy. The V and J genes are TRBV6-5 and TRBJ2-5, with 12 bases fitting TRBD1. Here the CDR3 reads CASSYSRGQGAETQYF. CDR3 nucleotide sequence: TGTGCCAGCAGTTACTCGAGGGGACAGGGGGCTGAGACCCAGTACTTC.